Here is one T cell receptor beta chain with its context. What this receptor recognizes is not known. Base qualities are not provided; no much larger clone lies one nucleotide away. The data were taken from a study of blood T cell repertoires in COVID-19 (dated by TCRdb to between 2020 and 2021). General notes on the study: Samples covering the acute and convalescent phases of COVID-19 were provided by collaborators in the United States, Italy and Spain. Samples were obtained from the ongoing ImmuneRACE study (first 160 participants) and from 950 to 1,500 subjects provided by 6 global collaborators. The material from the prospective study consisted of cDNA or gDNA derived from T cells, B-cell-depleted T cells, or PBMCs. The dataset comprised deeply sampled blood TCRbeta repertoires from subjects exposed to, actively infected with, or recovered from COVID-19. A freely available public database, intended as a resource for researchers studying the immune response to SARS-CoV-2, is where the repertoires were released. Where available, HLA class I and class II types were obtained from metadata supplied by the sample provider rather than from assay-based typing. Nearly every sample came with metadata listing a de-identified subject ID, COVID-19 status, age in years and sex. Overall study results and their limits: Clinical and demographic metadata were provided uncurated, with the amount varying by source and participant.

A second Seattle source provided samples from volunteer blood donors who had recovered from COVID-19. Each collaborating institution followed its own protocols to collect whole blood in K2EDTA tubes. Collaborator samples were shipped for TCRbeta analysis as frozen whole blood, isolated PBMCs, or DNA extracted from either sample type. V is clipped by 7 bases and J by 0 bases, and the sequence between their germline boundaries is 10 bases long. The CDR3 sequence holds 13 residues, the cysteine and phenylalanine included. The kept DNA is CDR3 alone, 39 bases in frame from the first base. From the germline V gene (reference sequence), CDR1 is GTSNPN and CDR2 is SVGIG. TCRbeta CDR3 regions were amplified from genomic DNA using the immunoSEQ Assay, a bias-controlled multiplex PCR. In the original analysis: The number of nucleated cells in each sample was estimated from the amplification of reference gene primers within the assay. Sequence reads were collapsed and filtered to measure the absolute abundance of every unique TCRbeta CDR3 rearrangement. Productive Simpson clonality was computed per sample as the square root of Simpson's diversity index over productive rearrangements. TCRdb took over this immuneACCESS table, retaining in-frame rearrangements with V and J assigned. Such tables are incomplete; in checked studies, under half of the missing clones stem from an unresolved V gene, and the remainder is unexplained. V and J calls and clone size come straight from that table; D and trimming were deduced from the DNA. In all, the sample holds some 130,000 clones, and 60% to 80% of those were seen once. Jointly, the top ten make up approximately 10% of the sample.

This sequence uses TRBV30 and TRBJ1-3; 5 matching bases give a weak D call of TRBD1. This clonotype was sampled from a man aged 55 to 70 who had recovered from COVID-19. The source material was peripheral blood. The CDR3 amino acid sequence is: CALGQNSGNTIYF. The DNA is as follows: TGTGCCTTAGGACAAAACTCTGGAAACACCATATATTTT.